A single sample gave rise to the 23 T cell receptor beta chains below, sequenced in a study of Graves' ophthalmopathy and Graves' hyperthyroidism. RNA transcripts served as template for amplifying TCR beta CDR3 sequences. Scientists carried out first-round RT-PCR using HTBI primers and then a second-round multiplex PCR. TCRdb passed the multiplex PCR reads through MiXCR, listing each CDR3 protein once. The sample has over a million distinct CDR3 sequences, less than 45% seen once; the top ten hold 11%. Specimen: peripheral blood or thyroid tissue (not recorded which). These TCRs come from an adult man with Graves' hyperthyroidism.

This clonotype was found a few times. The chain carries TRBV4-2 and TRBJ1-4; D may be TRBD1 (5 bases). Trimming stripped 0 bases from V and 7 bases from J, with 12 bases between. Germline V gene data show CDR1 as LGHNA and CDR2 as YNFKEQ. This CDR3 region has 15 residues. Written as DNA, the CDR3 is TGTGCCAGCAGCCAAGAATCCAGGGACGCTGAAAAACTGTTTTTT. Protein sequence: CASSQESRDAEKLFF.

The genes are TRBV12-3 or TRBV12-4 and TRBJ1-2, with a possible D match to TRBD1 (6 bases). V was trimmed by 3 bases and J by 7 bases, leaving 15 bases between them. CDR3 length equals 14 residues. The CDR3 sequence: CASSFPGAGVGYTF. DNA of the CDR3: TGTGCCAGCAGTTTCCCGGGGGCAGGGGTTGGCTACACCTTC.

CDR3 residues: CASSDDRKYSNQPQHF. DNA of the CDR3: TGTGCCAGCAGTGATGACAGAAAATATAGCAATCAGCCCCAGCATTTT. J is TRBJ1-5 and V is TRBV2, with D possibly TRBD1 on 5 matching bases. The germline V and J ends were trimmed by 3 bases and 0 bases, with 12 bases remaining between them. CDR3 length: 16 residues. Germline V lookup: CDR1 SNHLY, CDR2 FYNNEI.

V usage is TRBV29-1 and J usage is TRBJ1-2, with D possibly being TRBD1 (5 bases). Germline CDR1 SQVTM, CDR2 ANQGSEA. V lost 8 bases to trimming and J lost 5 bases, with 15 bases between them. This CDR3 spans 12 amino acids. The CDR3 nucleotides are TGCAGCTTAATCAGGGTGGGATATGGCTACACCTTC. It yields the protein CSLIRVGYGYTF.

This clonotype was recorded a few times. The J gene is TRBJ2-5, the V gene TRBV10-3; D not resolved. Germline V lookup: CDR1 ENHRY, CDR2 SYGVKD. V dropped 10 bases and J dropped 2 bases, with 14 bases sitting between them. The CDR3 is 13 amino acids. This CDR3 is CATTSQLQETQYF. The CDR3 DNA follows: TGTGCCACGACGAGTCAGCTACAAGAGACCCAGTACTTC.

The V gene is TRBV3-1, the J gene TRBJ1-3; tentatively, D is TRBD1 (5 bases). Germline V CDR1 and CDR2: LGHDT, YNNKEL (reference sequence). V was trimmed by 1 base and J by 0 bases, leaving 7 bases between them. CDR3 length: 15 amino acids. The CDR3 region has the DNA TGTGCCAGCAGCCAAGTGGGGCTCTCTGGAAACACCATATATTTT. Amino acid sequence: CASSQVGLSGNTIYF.

J is TRBJ2-7 and V is TRBV30, with D possibly being TRBD2 (6 bases). Germline-derived CDR1 and CDR2 are GTSNPN and SVGIG (reference sequence). The V end was cut by 3 bases, the J end by 3 bases, with 15 bases between. The CDR3 runs 14 residues. This CDR3 reads CAWRAGTYNYEQYF. The CDR3 nucleotides read TGTGCCTGGAGAGCCGGGACTTACAACTACGAGCAGTACTTC.

This clonotype came up a few times. The chain has TRBV5-1 and TRBJ2-7, with D possibly TRBD2 on 5 matching bases. The germline CDR1 and CDR2 sequences are SGHRS and YFSETQ. Deletions cut 1 base from V and 2 bases from J, with 16 bases between. CDR3 length equals 16 residues. CDR3 sequence: CASSLNSVGLTYEQYF. CDR3 nucleotide sequence: TGCGCCAGCAGCTTGAATAGCGTGGGCCTTACCTACGAGCAGTACTTC. Filled out from reference TRBV5-1 and TRBJ2-7, the complete variable domain reads KAGVTQTPRYLIKTRGQQVTLSCSPISGHRSVSWYQQTPGQGLQFLFEYFSETQRNKGNFPGRFSGRQFSNSRSEMNVSTLELGDSALYLCASSLNSVGLTYEQYFGPGTRLTVT.

Only a few counts were recorded for this clonotype. The V and J genes are TRBV6-2 or TRBV6-3 and TRBJ1-1; D is unclear. Germline lookup yields CDR1 MNHEY and CDR2 SVGEGT. The CDR3 extends over 11 amino acids. The ends were cut back, 3 bases at V and 6 bases at J, with 5 bases in the middle. For the CDR3, the DNA is TGTGCCAGCAGTTATAGCGCTGAAGCTTTCTTT. Its translation: CASSYSAEAFF.

This clonotype has ten or more counts. The chain combines TRBV12-3 or TRBV12-4 with TRBJ1-4; 7 bases line up with TRBD1. The CDR3 length is 14 residues. With 3 bases clipped from V and 8 bases from J, the junction kept 6 bases outside the gene matches. CDR3 nucleotides: TGTGCCAGCAGTTTCCTCCTGACAGGGGAAAAACTGTTTTTT. Its protein product is CASSFLLTGEKLFF.

For this clonotype: Compared with germline, one end of the junction differs, possibly owing to a read error. The chain employs TRBV5-1 and TRBJ1-6; no clear D. The CDR3 extends over 12 amino acids. Germline V lookup: CDR1 SGHRS, CDR2 YFSETQ. CDR3 bases: TGTGCCAGCAGAGAGGCCCTTGGGCCCCTCCACTTT. This sequence encodes CASREALGPLHF.

This clonotype has just a few counts. V is TRBV30 and J is TRBJ1-1, with D possibly being TRBD1 (6 bases). Per the germline V gene, CDR1 is GTSNPN and CDR2 is SVGIG (reference sequence). Trimming shortened V by 2 bases and J by 2 bases, and 12 bases separated the two germline ends. CDR3 length: 14 residues. CDR3 DNA: TGTGCCTGGAGTAGGGGACAAACAAACACTGAAGCTTTCTTT. Translation gives CAWSRGQTNTEAFF.

This clonotype was detected many times. One junction end does not reproduce the germline sequence, and a read error may be involved. The V call is TRBV10-2, the J call TRBJ2-5; D gene ambiguous. The germline CDR1 and CDR2 sequences are WSHSY and SAAADI. This CDR3 contains 12 residues. The CDR3, as DNA: TGCGCCAGCAGTGAGTCGAGGTGGGGATCACACTTC. Protein sequence: CASSESRWGSHF.

About this clonotype itself: The germline gene is not matched at one end of the junction; a read error may be the cause. This chain links TRBV24-1 with TRBJ1-5, with 8 bases lining up with TRBD1. Germline V lookup: CDR1 KGHDR, CDR2 SFDVKD. The CDR3 extends over 19 amino acids. The CDR3 coding sequence is TGTGCCAGCAGTTTTCTCAGGACAGGGAATCTGGATAGCAATCAGCCCCAGCATTTT. Translating gives CASSFLRTGNLDSNQPQHF.

This chain joins TRBV6-5 and TRBJ1-2, with D unresolved. This CDR3 has 13 amino acids. Germline CDR1 MNHEY, CDR2 SVGAGI. Trimming left V 4 bases short and J 1 base short, with 7 bases between. CDR3 nucleotide sequence: TGTGCCAGCAGTTCGGCTGTTAACTATGGCTACACCTTC. Encoded protein: CASSSAVNYGYTF.

There are many counts of this clonotype. The V call is TRBV19, the J call TRBJ2-5; the D is unclear. Trimming removed 3 bases from V and 4 bases from J, with 9 bases in between. The CDR3 runs to 13 residues. Germline V gives CDR1 LNHDA, CDR2 SQIVND (reference sequence). The CDR3 protein is CASSIGRRETQYF. The CDR3 DNA follows: TGTGCCAGTAGTATCGGCAGGAGAGAGACCCAGTACTTC.

The chain combines TRBV6-6 with TRBJ2-7; 9 bases are shared with TRBD1. Per the germline V gene, CDR1 is MNHNY and CDR2 is SVGAGI (reference sequence). The CDR3 loop spans 15 amino acids. V was pared by 1 base and J by 2 bases, with 3 bases of the junction left unmatched. CDR3 region: CASSYLDRGAYEQYF. The CDR3 DNA follows: TGTGCCAGCAGTTACTTGGACAGGGGTGCCTACGAGCAGTACTTC.

This clonotype was observed many times. The chain couples TRBV29-1 to TRBJ2-7; D gene unclear. There are 11 residues in the CDR3. Germline CDR1 is SQVTM and CDR2 is ANQGSEA. V lost 4 bases and J lost 6, with 10 bases in between. The CDR3 DNA follows: TGCAGCGTTGTGCTCTTGCTCGAGCAGTACTTC. This gives the protein CSVVLLLEQYF.

This clonotype has a handful of counts. The chain couples TRBV6-6 to TRBJ1-2; D remains ambiguous. The CDR3 length is 13 residues. The ends were cut back, 0 bases at V and 3 bases at J, with 5 bases in the middle. The germline V gene has CDR1 MNHNY and CDR2 SVGAGI (reference sequence). CDR3 sequence (DNA): TGTGCCAGCAGTTACTCGCCAGACTATGGCTACACCTTC. Amino acids: CASSYSPDYGYTF.

Regarding this clonotype: A much larger clone lies a single base off, so this may be a read error. CDR3 DNA: TGTGCCAGTACCGGGGGGGTCTATGGCTACACCTTC. Encoded protein: CASTGGVYGYTF. This chain uses TRBV5-6 with TRBJ1-2; weak D call: TRBD1 (5 bases). Germline CDR1 SGHDT, CDR2 YYEEEE. The V end was cut by 8 bases, the J end by 4 bases, with 12 bases between. The CDR3 consists of 12 residues.

This clonotype was seen many times. CDR3 protein: CSATDRVNYGYTF. The CDR3 DNA reads TGCAGTGCTACGGACAGGGTTAACTATGGCTACACCTTC. The V call is TRBV20-1, the J call TRBJ1-2; TRBD1 matches 8 bases. This CDR3 has 13 amino acids. V dropped 4 bases and J dropped 1; count of bases not matched to a gene: 2. Germline V gene data show CDR1 as DFQATT and CDR2 as SNEGSKA (reference sequence).

This clonotype has a handful of counts. The gene calls are TRBV6-5 and TRBJ1-1; weak D call: TRBD1 (6 bases). Trimming left V 6 bases short and J 1 base short, with 15 bases between. The germline V gene has CDR1 MNHEY and CDR2 SVGAGI. The CDR3 spans 15 residues. The CDR3 reads CASRILLGGNTEAFF. Here the CDR3 DNA reads TGTGCCAGCAGAATCCTTCTAGGGGGGAACACTGAAGCTTTCTTT.

This clonotype was seen once. The chain couples TRBV7-2 to TRBJ1-5; D is perhaps TRBD1 (6 bases). V lost 1 base and J 9 bases, leaving 13 bases between the germline ends. This CDR3 has 14 residues. Per germline, CDR1 SGHTA and CDR2 FQGNSA. The CDR3 reads CASSLGGGRGPQHF. CDR3 sequence (DNA): TGTGCCAGCAGCTTAGGAGGTGGCAGGGGGCCCCAGCATTTT.